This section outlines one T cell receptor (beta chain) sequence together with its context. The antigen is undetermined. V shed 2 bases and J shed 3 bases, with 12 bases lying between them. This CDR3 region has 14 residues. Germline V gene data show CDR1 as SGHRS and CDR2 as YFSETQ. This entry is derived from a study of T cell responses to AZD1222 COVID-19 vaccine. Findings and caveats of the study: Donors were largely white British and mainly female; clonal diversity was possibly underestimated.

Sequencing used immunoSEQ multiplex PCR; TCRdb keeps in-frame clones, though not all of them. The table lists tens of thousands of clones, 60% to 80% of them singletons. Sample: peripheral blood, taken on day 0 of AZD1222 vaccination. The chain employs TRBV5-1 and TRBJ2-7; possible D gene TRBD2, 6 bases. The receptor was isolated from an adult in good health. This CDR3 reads CASSFQGGIYEQYF. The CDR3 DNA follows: TGCGCCAGCAGCTTTCAGGGCGGGATCTACGAGCAGTACTTC.